The subject of this entry is one TCR beta chain. The target antigen is unknown. The CDR3 has 12 residues. The germline V gene has CDR1 MNHNY and CDR2 SVGAGI (reference sequence). V lost 6 bases, J lost 8 bases, and 13 bases lay in between. Healthy donors had no documented immune events, such as infections, while sampled. This entry belongs to a study of identifying expanded T cells in peripheral blood. Findings and limits, study-wide: Differentially abundant clones: around 1.2 between replicates, about 15 at 2 to 3 weeks, 19 to 20 at four. Clone count variance between roughly 2-week samples rose with total template count.

This table comes from immunoSEQ multiplex PCR, and its TCRdb copy is limited to in-frame clones, with some not included. The sample comprises about 58,000 clones, about nine tenths of which are singletons, and 3% to 4.5% rests with the top ten. This clonotype was obtained from a person between 18 and 75 years old in good health. The chain recombines TRBV6-6 with TRBJ1-2; D gene unclear. The sample consisted of blood. The CDR3 bases are TGTGCCAGCAGCCCTGGAGGCTGGGGCTACACCTTC. Protein: CASSPGGWGYTF.